This TCR beta chain comes out of a study of T cells in Graves' hyperthyroidism and ophthalmopathy. Findings and limits, study-wide: Blood also contained most expanded thyroid clonotypes above 0.001. The model identified upcoming ophthalmopathy a median approximately six months ahead of onset.

Germline V gene data show CDR1 as MNHNY and CDR2 as SVGAGI (reference sequence). With 0 bases clipped from V and 3 bases from J, the junction kept 10 bases outside the gene matches. The CDR3 covers 19 residues. Clinical Activity Scores of at least 3, NOSPECS grades of at least 4 and durations under 3 months characterized ophthalmopathy patients. Isolation of PBMCs was performed on about 9.9 ml fresh peripheral blood. This clonotype was counted a single time. What it recognizes is unknown. Since a much larger clone is just one base distant, this may be a read error. Authors of the study amplified TCR beta CDR3 regions from RNA transcripts. TCR CDR3 regions were first amplified by RT-PCR with HTBI primers. TCRdb passed the multiplex PCR reads through MiXCR, listing each CDR3 protein once. The sample includes hundreds of thousands of distinct CDR3 sequences, about 15% of them seen just once.

J is TRBJ2-1 and V is TRBV6-6, with TRBD2 identical over 11 bases. The sample was blood. This TCR came from a man between 18 and 29 years old with Graves' ophthalmopathy. DNA of the CDR3: TGTGCCAGCAGTTACTCGAGTCTAGCGGGGGGCACCCTCTACAATGAGCAGTTCTTC. Translation gives CASSYSSLAGGTLYNEQFF.